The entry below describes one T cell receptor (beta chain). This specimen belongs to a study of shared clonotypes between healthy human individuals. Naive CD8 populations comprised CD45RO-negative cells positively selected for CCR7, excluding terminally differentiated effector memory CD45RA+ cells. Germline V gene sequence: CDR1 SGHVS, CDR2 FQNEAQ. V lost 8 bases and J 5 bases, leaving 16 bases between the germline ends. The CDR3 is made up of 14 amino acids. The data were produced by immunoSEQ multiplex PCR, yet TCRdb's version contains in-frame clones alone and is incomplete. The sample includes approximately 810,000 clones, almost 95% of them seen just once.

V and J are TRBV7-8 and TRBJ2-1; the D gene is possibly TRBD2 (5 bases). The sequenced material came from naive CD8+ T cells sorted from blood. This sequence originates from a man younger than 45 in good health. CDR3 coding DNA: TGTGCCAGCGGGATAGCGCACGTGAACAATGAGCAGTTCTTC. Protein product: CASGIAHVNNEQFF.